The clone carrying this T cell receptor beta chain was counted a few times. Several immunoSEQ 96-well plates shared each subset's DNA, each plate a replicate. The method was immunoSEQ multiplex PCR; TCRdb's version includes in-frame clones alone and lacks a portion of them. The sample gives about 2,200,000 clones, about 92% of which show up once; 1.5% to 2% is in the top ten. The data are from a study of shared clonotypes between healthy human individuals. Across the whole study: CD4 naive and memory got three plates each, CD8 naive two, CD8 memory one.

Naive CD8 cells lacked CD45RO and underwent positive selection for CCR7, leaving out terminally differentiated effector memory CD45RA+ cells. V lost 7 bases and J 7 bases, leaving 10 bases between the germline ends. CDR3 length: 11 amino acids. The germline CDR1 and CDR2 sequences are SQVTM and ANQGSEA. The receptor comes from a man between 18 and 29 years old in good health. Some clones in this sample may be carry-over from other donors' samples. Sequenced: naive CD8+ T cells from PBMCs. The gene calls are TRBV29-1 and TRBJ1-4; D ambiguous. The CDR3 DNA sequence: TGCAGCGCGTCCCTTGGTGAAAAACTGTTTTTT. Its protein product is CSASLGEKLFF.